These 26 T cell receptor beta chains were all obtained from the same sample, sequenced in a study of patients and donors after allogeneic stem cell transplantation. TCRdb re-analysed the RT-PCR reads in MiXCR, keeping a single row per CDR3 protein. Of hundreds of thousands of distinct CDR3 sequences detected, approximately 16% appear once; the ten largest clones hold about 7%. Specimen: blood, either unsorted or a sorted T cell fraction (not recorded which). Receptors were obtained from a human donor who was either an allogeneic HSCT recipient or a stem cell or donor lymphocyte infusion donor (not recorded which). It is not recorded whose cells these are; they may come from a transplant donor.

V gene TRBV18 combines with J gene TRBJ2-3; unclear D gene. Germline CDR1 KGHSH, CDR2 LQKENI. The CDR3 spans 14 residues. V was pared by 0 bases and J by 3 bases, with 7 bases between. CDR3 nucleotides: TGTGCCAGCTCACCACCGGCGAGGACAGATACGCAGTATTTT. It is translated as CASSPPARTDTQYF.

CDR3 region: CATSRELAGDLRDEQFF. For the CDR3, the DNA is TGTGCCACCAGCAGAGAGCTAGCGGGAGACCTCAGGGATGAGCAGTTCTTC. The V gene is TRBV15, the J gene TRBJ2-1, with 10 bases aligning to TRBD2. J gave up 8 bases and V 0 bases, and 10 bases lay outside the gene matches. Germline assignment: CDR1 LNHNV and CDR2 YYDKDF (reference sequence). This CDR3 comprises 17 residues. The full variable domain, rest sourced from reference TRBV15 and TRBJ2-1, is DAMVIQNPRYQVTQFGKPVTLSCSQTLNHNVMYWYQQKSSQAPKLLFHYYDKDFNNEADTPDNFQSRRPNTSFCFLDIRSPGLGDTAMYLCATSRELAGDLRDEQFFGPGTRLTVL.

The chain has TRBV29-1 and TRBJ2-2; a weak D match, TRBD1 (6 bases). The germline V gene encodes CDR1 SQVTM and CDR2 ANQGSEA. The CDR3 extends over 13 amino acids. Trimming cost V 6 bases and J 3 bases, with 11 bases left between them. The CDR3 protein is CSVATGYTGELFF. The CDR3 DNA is TGCAGCGTGGCAACAGGGTACACCGGGGAGCTGTTTTTT.

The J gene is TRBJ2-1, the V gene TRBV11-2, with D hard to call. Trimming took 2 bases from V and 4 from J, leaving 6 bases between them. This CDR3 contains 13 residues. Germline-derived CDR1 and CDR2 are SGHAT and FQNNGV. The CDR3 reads CASSLQQYNEQFF. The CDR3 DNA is TGTGCCAGCAGCTTACAACAGTACAATGAGCAGTTCTTC. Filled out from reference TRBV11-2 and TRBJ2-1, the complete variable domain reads EAGVAQSPRYKIIEKRQSVAFWCNPISGHATLYWYQQILGQGPKLLIQFQNNGVVDDSQLPKDRFSAERLKGVDSTLKIQPAKLEDSAVYLCASSLQQYNEQFFGPGTRLTVL.

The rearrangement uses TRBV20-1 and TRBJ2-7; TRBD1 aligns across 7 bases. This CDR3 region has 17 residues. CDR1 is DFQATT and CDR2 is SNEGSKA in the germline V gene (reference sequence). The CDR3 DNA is TGCAGGGCTGAAAAAGCCGGCCCCGGGACAGTTTACTACGAGCAGTACTTC. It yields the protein CRAEKAGPGTVYYEQYF.

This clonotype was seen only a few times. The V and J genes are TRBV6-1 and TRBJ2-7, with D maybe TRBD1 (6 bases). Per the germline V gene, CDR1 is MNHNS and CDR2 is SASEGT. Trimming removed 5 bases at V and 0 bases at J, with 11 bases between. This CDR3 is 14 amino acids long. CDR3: CASSSRDTSYEQYF. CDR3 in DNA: TGTGCCAGCAGTAGCCGGGACACCTCCTACGAGCAGTACTTC.

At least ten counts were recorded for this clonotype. DNA of the CDR3: TGTGCCAGCAGCTTAGGGGACAACTATGGCTACACCTTC. Its translation is CASSLGDNYGYTF. V is TRBV11-2 and J is TRBJ1-2; possibly TRBD1 for D (5 bases). Trimming took 1 base from V and 2 from J, leaving 5 bases between them. The CDR3 length is 13 residues. CDR1 and CDR2 (germline): SGHAT, FQNNGV.

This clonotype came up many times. The CDR3 spells CASSPLAGGSYNEQFF. As DNA, the CDR3 is TGTGCCAGCTCACCCCTAGCGGGAGGCTCCTACAATGAGCAGTTCTTC. V gene TRBV18 combines with J gene TRBJ2-1, with 11 bases aligning to TRBD2. This CDR3 has 16 amino acids. Germline values: CDR1 KGHSH, CDR2 LQKENI. Germline trimming cut 3 bases from V and 0 bases from J; bases unmatched to any gene: 1.

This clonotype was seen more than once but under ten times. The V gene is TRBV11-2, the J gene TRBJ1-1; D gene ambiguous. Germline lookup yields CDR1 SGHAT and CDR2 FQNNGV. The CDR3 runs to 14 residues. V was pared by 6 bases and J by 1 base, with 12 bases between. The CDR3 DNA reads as TGTGCCAGCAGTACGGGCACCAGGAACACTGAAGCTTTCTTT. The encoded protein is CASSTGTRNTEAFF.

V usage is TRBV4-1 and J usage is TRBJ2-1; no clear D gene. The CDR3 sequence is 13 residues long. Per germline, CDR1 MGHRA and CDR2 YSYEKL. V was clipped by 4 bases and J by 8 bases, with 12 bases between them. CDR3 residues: CASSRLVGYEQFF. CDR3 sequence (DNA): TGCGCCAGCAGCCGCCTAGTTGGTTATGAGCAGTTCTTC.

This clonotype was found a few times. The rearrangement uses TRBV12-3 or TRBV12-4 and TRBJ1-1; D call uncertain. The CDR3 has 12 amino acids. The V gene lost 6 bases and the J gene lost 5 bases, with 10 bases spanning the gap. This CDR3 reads CASSYWETEAFF. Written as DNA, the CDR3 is TGTGCCAGCAGCTACTGGGAGACTGAAGCTTTCTTT.

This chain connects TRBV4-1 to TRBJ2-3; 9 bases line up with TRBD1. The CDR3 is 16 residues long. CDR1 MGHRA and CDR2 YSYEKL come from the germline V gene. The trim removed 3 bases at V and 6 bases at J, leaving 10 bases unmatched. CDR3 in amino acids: CASSQGDRVRGDTQYF. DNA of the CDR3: TGCGCCAGCAGCCAGGGGGACAGGGTAAGGGGTGATACGCAGTATTTT.

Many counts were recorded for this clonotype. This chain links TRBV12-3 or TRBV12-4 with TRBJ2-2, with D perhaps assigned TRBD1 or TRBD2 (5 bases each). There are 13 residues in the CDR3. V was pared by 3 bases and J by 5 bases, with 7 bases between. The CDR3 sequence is CASSLGVTGELFF. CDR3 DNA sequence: TGTGCCAGCAGTTTGGGGGTAACCGGGGAGCTGTTTTTT.

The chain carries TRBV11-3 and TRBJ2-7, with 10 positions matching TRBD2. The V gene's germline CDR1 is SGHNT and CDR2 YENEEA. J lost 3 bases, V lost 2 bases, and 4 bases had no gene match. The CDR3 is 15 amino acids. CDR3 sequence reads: CASSLRSGGNYEQYF. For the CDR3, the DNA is TGTGCCAGCAGCTTACGTAGCGGGGGGAACTACGAGCAGTACTTC.

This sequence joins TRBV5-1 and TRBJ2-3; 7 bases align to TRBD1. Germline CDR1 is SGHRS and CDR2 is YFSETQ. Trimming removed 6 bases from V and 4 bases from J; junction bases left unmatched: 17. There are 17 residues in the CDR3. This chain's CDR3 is CASTLQGTRSTADTQYF. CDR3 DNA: TGCGCCAGCACATTACAGGGGACGAGGAGCACGGCAGATACGCAGTATTTT.

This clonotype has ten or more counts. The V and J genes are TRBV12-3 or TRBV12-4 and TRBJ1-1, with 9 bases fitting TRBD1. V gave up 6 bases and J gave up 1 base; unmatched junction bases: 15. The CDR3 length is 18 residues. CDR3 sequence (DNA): TGTGCCAGCAGACCCAAGGACAGGGGTTCCTTCGGGAACACTGAAGCTTTCTTT. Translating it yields CASRPKDRGSFGNTEAFF.

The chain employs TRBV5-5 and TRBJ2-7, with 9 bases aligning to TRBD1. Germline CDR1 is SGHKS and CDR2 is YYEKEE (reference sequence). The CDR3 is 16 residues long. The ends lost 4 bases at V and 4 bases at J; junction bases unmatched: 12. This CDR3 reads CASSIPPGQGNYEQYF. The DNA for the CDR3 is TGTGCCAGCAGCATCCCACCGGGACAGGGAAATTACGAGCAGTACTTC.

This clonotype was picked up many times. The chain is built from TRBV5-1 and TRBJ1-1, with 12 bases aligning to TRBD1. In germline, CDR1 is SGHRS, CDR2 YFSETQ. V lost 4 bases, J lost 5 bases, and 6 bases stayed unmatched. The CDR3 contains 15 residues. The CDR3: CASSGTGGAGTEAFF. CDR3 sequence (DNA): TGCGCCAGCAGCGGGACAGGGGGCGCGGGGACTGAAGCTTTCTTT.

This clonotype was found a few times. CDR3: CASSLLRARAHYGYTF. The CDR3 region has the DNA TGTGCCAGCAGCCTTCTAAGGGCCAGGGCCCACTATGGCTACACCTTC. The gene calls are TRBV6-2 or TRBV6-3 and TRBJ1-2, with D maybe TRBD1 (5 bases). The CDR3 covers 16 residues. Germline V lookup: CDR1 MNHEY, CDR2 SVGEGT. V lost 6 bases and J 3 bases, leaving 20 bases between the germline ends.

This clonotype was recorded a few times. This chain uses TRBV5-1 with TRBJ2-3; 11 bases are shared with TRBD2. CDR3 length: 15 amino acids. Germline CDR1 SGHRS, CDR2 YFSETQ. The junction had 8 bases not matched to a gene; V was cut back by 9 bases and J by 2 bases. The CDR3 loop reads CATRGLAGSTDTQYF. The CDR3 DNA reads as TGCGCCACCCGTGGACTAGCGGGTTCCACAGATACGCAGTATTTT.

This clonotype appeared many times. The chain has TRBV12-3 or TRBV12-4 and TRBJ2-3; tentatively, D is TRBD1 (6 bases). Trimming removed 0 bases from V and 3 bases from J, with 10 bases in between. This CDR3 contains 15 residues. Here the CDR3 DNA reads TGTGCCAGCAGTTTAGCGGACAGACCTACAGATACGCAGTATTTT. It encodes CASSLADRPTDTQYF.

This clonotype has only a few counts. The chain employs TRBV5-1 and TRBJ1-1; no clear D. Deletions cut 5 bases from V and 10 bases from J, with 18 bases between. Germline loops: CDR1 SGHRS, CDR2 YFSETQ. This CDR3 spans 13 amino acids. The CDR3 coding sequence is TGCGCCAGCAGACTTACCTTCTTATTGGGAGCTTTCTTT. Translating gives CASRLTFLLGAFF.

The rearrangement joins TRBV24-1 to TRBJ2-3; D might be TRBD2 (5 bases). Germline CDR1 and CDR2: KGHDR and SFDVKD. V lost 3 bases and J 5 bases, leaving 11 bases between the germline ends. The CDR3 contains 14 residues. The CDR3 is CATSDPGSQDTQYF. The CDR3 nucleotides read TGTGCCACCAGTGATCCGGGGAGTCAAGATACGCAGTATTTT.

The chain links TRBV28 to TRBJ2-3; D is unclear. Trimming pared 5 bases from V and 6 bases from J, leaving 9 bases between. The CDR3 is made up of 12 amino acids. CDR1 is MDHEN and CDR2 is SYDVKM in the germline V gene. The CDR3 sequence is CASSLLKDTQYF. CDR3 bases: TGTGCCAGCAGTCTCTTGAAGGATACGCAGTATTTT. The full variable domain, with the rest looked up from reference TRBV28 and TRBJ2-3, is DVKVTQSSRYLVKRTGEKVFLECVQDMDHENMFWYRQDPGLGLRLIYFSYDVKMKEKGDIPEGYSVSREKKERFSLILESASTNQTSMYLCASSLLKDTQYFGPGTRLTVL.

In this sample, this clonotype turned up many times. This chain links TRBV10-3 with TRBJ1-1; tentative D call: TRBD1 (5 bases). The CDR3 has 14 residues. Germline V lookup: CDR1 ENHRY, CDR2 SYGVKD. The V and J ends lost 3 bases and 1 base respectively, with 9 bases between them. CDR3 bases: TGTGCCATCAGTGATAGGACACGGAACACTGAAGCTTTCTTT. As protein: CAISDRTRNTEAFF.

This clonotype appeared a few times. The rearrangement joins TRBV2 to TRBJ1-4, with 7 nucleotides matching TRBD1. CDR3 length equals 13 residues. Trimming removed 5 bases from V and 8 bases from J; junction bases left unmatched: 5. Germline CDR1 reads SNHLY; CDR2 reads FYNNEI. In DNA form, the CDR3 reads TGTGCCAGCAGTCTCACGACAGGGGAAAAACTGTTTTTT. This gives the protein CASSLTTGEKLFF.